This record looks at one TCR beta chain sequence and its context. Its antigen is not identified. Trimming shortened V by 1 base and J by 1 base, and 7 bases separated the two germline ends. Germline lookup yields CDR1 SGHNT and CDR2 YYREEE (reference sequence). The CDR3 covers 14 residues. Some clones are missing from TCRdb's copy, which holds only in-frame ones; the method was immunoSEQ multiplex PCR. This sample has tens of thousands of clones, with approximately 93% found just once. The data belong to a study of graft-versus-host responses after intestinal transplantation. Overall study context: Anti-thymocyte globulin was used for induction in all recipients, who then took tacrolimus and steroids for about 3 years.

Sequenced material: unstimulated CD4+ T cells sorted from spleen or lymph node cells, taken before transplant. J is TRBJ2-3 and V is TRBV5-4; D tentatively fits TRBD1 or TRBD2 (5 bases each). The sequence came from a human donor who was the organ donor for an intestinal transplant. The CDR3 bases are TGTGCCAGCAGCTTGCTGGGGGGCACAGATACGCAGTATTTT. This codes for CASSLLGGTDTQYF.